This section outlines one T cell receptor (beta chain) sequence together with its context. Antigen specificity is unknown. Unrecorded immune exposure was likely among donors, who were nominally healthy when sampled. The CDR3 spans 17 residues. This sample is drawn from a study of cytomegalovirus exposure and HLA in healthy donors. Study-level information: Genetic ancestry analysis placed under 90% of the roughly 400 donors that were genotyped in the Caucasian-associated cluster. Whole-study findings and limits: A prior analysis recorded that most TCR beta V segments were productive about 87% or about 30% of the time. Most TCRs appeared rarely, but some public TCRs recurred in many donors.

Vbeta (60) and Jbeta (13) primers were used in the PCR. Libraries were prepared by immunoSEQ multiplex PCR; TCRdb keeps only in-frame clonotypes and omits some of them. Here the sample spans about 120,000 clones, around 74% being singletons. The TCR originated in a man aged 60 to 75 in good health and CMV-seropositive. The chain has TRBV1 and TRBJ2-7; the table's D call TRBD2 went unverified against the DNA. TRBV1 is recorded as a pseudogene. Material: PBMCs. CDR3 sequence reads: CTSSQDPSTSFFYEQYF. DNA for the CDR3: TGCACCAGCAGCCAAGATCCCTCGACTAGCTTCTTCTACGAGCAGTACTTC.